This TCR beta chain was captured by sequencing in a study of cytomegalovirus exposure and HLA in healthy donors. General study results and limits: A later analysis found most CMV-associated TCR beta chains apparently HLA-restricted. Analyzed later, association rates of TCRs varied across HLA loci, with DRB1 most and HLA-C fewest. HLA-A and HLA-B allele assignments for most subjects were reportedly predicted accurately using TCR beta sequences. An analysis was carried out later, and it reportedly showed fewer N-insertions in an Asian-associated ancestry cluster than the roughly 700-donor mean.

This CDR3 spans 17 amino acids. Trimming took 4 bases from V and 1 from J; bases not matched to a gene: 9. The V gene's germline CDR1 is SGHNT and CDR2 YYREEE (reference sequence). Vbeta (60) and Jbeta (13) primers were used in the PCR. Some clones are missing from TCRdb's copy, which holds only in-frame ones; the method was immunoSEQ multiplex PCR. The data show around 65,000 clones, about 72% seen once. Turning to this clone: Its antigen remains unknown.

Sequenced: PBMCs. The clonotype comes from a girl between 5 and 17 years old in good health and CMV-seropositive. The chain joins TRBV5-4 to TRBJ2-5; 11 positions match TRBD2. As DNA, the CDR3 is TGTGCCAGCAGCCAGGAGCCTAGCGGGAGGTCCCAAGAGACCCAGTACTTC. Translating it yields CASSQEPSGRSQETQYF.